The 22 T cell receptor beta chains presented below share a single source sample, sequenced in a study of monozygotic twins with inflammatory bowel disease. From its re-call of the 5' RACE reads, TCRdb lists each CDR3 protein once, without DNA. Here the sample table reports under 200,000 distinct CDR3 sequences. The sample taken for sequencing was blood. Receptors originate from a human donor with ulcerative colitis or Crohn's disease, or a healthy co-twin of an affected twin (not recorded which).

The J gene is TRBJ2-1, the V gene TRBV6-2 or TRBV6-3; TCRdb outputs TRBD2, but without DNA this stays unchecked. CDR3 length: 12 residues. Germline V gene lookup returns CDR1 MNHEY and CDR2 SVGEGT. The chain's CDR3 is CASRSGNNEQFF.

The rearrangement uses TRBV5-4 and TRBJ2-5; TCRdb designates TRBD1, a call that cannot be tested without DNA. Germline lookup yields CDR1 SGHNT and CDR2 YYREEE (reference sequence). CDR3 size: 14 residues. The CDR3 sequence: CASSLRHPREDQYF.

The gene calls are TRBV5-1 and TRBJ1-2. The CDR3 runs to 15 residues. The germline CDR1 and CDR2 sequences are SGHRS and YFSETQ. The CDR3 sequence is CASSLGEKGFLRYTF.

The V gene is TRBV20-1, the J gene TRBJ2-7; TCRdb calls TRBD2, which cannot be checked without DNA. The germline CDR1 and CDR2 sequences are DFQATT and SNEGSKA (reference sequence). This CDR3 spans 13 amino acids. The CDR3 is CSAPIPIAYEQYF.

The chain is built from TRBV5-1 and TRBJ2-3; with no DNA, the TCRdb D assignment of TRBD1 cannot be verified. CDR1 is SGHRS and CDR2 is YFSETQ in the germline V gene. This CDR3 is 13 amino acids long. The chain's CDR3 is CASLQGIADTQYF.

The chain employs TRBV20-1 and TRBJ2-5; without DNA, the TCRdb call of TRBD2 cannot be checked. This CDR3 spans 16 amino acids. Germline lookup yields CDR1 DFQATT and CDR2 SNEGSKA (reference sequence). CDR3 amino acids: CSAYGLAGINQETQYF.

V is TRBV7-2 and J is TRBJ2-1. The CDR3 has 15 residues. Germline CDR1 and CDR2: SGHTA and FQGNSA. CDR3 region: CASSSLSGPYNEQFF. The full variable domain, in which reference TRBV7-2 and TRBJ2-1 provide the parts outside the CDR3, is GAGVSQSPSNKVTEKGKDVELRCDPISGHTALYWYRQSLGQGLEFLIYFQGNSAPDKSGLPSDRFSAERTGGSVSTLTIQRTQQEDSAVYLCASSSLSGPYNEQFFGPGTRLTVL.

By frequency, this clonotype is medium-sized. J is TRBJ2-7 and V is TRBV20-1; TCRdb returns TRBD1, unconfirmable since there is no DNA. CDR3 length equals 15 residues. Per germline, CDR1 DFQATT and CDR2 SNEGSKA (reference sequence). The CDR3 reads CSARKARGVSYEQYF.

J is TRBJ1-5 and V is TRBV19; with no DNA, the TCRdb D assignment of TRBD1 cannot be verified. This CDR3 region has 16 residues. Germline V gene lookup returns CDR1 LNHDA and CDR2 SQIVND (reference sequence). The CDR3 loop reads CASSIRAGYSNQPQHF.

The chain is built from TRBV5-1 and TRBJ2-5; TCRdb proposes TRBD1, but this gene call is untestable without DNA. The CDR3 runs 13 residues. The V gene's germline CDR1 is SGHRS and CDR2 YFSETQ. Here the CDR3 reads CASSRQIQETQYF.

This sequence joins TRBV7-2 and TRBJ1-2. The germline gives CDR1 SGHTA, CDR2 FQGNSA. The CDR3 covers 16 residues. Here the CDR3 reads CASSPTDRAHRYGYTF. Drawing the rest from reference TRBV7-2 and TRBJ1-2, the complete variable domain is GAGVSQSPSNKVTEKGKDVELRCDPISGHTALYWYRQSLGQGLEFLIYFQGNSAPDKSGLPSDRFSAERTGGSVSTLTIQRTQQEDSAVYLCASSPTDRAHRYGYTFGSGTRLTVV.

V and J are TRBV20-1 and TRBJ2-5. The CDR3 spans 13 residues. Germline CDR1 reads DFQATT; CDR2 reads SNEGSKA (reference sequence). The CDR3 loop is CSARVAYQETQYF.

The chain has TRBV7-2 and TRBJ1-2; TCRdb's assignment of TRBD1 cannot be checked, as there is no DNA. The V gene's germline CDR1 is SGHTA and CDR2 FQGNSA. The CDR3 is 13 amino acids. CDR3 residues: CASSQTGDDGYTF.

The chain has TRBV28 and TRBJ1-5. CDR3 length: 14 residues. CDR1 is MDHEN and CDR2 is SYDVKM in the germline V gene. The CDR3: CASSSDGGNQPQHF.

CDR3 residues: CAISDGGVRGNEQFF. This chain links TRBV10-3 with TRBJ2-1; TCRdb's D gene call, TRBD1, goes unchecked for lack of DNA. The V gene's germline CDR1 is ENHRY and CDR2 SYGVKD. The CDR3 sequence is 15 residues long.

The chain combines TRBV5-1 with TRBJ2-2. CDR3 length equals 14 residues. The germline V gene has CDR1 SGHRS and CDR2 YFSETQ. The CDR3 loop reads CASSPYSNTGELFF. Full variable domain (rest looked up from reference TRBV5-1 and TRBJ2-2): KAGVTQTPRYLIKTRGQQVTLSCSPISGHRSVSWYQQTPGQGLQFLFEYFSETQRNKGNFPGRFSGRQFSNSRSEMNVSTLELGDSALYLCASSPYSNTGELFFGEGSRLTVL.

The rearrangement uses TRBV7-2 and TRBJ2-7. In germline, CDR1 is SGHTA, CDR2 FQGNSA. CDR3 length: 14 amino acids. CDR3: CASSLEAAAGEQYF. Filled out from reference TRBV7-2 and TRBJ2-7, the complete variable domain reads GAGVSQSPSNKVTEKGKDVELRCDPISGHTALYWYRQSLGQGLEFLIYFQGNSAPDKSGLPSDRFSAERTGGSVSTLTIQRTQQEDSAVYLCASSLEAAAGEQYFGPGTRLTVT.

J is TRBJ2-3 and V is TRBV28; TCRdb's D gene call, TRBD2, goes unchecked for lack of DNA. This CDR3 has 14 residues. Per germline, CDR1 MDHEN and CDR2 SYDVKM. This CDR3 is CASTLGGALDTQFF.

The chain joins TRBV15 to TRBJ1-2; TCRdb designates TRBD1, a call that cannot be tested without DNA. This CDR3 is 16 amino acids long. Per germline, CDR1 LNHNV and CDR2 YYDKDF (reference sequence). The CDR3 protein is CATSRGGQGKSYGYTF.

This chain uses TRBV20-1 with TRBJ2-2. This CDR3 is built from 14 residues. CDR1 and CDR2 from the germline V gene are DFQATT and SNEGSKA (reference sequence). The CDR3 sequence: CSASGVANTGELFF.

The chain couples TRBV5-4 to TRBJ1-1; the TRBD1 assignment by TCRdb is unverifiable without DNA. Germline V gene sequence: CDR1 SGHNT, CDR2 YYREEE (reference sequence). This CDR3 is built from 14 residues. This CDR3 reads CASSPDRGGLEAFF.

The CDR3 reads CSTGPSDEQFF. The chain combines TRBV20-1 with TRBJ2-1; TCRdb's D call of TRBD2 is untestable without DNA. Germline loops: CDR1 DFQATT, CDR2 SNEGSKA (reference sequence). This CDR3 has 11 amino acids.